The sequence of this TCR beta chain was determined in a study of shared clonotypes between healthy human individuals. The table came from immunoSEQ multiplex PCR; TCRdb's copy has only in-frame clones and leaves some out. Found here are around 550,000 clones, almost 97% of them singletons; the top ten hold 0.06%. CDR3 size: 15 residues. Trimming took 8 bases from V and 7 from J; bases not matched to a gene: 9. Germline V gene sequence: CDR1 MDHEN, CDR2 SYDVKM. The sequence derives from a woman aged 30 to 39 in good health. This chain connects TRBV28 to TRBJ2-7; 15 bases map to TRBD2. The sequencing sample was made of naive CD4+ T cells sorted from blood. Specified subset: CD45RA+ positively selected. CDR3 nucleotide sequence: TGTGCCAGCCGGGGACTAGCGGGAGGTCGGGGTGAGCAGTACTTC. Translated, it gives CASRGLAGGRGEQYF.